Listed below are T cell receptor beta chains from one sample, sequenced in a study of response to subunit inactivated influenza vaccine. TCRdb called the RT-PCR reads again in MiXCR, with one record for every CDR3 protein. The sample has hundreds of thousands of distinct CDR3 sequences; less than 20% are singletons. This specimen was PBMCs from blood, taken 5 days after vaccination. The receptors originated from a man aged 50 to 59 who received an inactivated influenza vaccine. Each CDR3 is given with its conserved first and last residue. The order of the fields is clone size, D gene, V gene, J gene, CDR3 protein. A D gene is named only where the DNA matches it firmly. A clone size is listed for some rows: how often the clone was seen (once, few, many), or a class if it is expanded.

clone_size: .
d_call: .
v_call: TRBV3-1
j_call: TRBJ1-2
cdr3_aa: CASSQATGLYGYTF

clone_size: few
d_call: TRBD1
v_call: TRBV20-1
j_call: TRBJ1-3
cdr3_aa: CSARTGGSGNTIYF

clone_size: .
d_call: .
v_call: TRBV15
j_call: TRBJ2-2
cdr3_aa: CATSGILVGELFF

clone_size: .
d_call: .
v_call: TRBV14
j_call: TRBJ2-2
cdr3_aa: CASSQEELGLTGELFF

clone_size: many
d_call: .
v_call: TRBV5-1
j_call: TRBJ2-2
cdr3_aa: CASSPYYIVTGELFF

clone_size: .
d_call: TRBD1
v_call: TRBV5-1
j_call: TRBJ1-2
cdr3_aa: CASSLTGEGANYGYTF

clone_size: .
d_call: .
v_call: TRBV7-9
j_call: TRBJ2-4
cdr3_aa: CASSSLPGYLAKNIQYF

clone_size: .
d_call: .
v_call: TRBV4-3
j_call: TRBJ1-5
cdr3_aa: CASSEGRGAGQPQHF

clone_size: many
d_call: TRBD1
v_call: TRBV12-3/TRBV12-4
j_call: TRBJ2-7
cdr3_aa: CASSRPGQGSYEQYF

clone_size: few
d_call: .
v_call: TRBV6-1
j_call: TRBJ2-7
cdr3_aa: CASSPGITKGEQYF

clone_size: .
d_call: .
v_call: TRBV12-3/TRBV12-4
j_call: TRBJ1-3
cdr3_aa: CASSPENTIYF

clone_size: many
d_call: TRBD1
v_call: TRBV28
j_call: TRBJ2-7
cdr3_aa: CASSLGPRDRVNYEQYF

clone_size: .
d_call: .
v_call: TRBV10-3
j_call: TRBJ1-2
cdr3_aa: CAISEAEGIRGYTF

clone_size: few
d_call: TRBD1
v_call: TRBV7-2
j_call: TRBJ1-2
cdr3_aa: CASSAGQGTNGYTF

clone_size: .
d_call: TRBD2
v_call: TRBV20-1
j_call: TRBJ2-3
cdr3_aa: CSALKGTSGRIDTQYF

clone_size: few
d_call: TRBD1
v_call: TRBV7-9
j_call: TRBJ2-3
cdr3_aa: CASSLRQGIADTQYF

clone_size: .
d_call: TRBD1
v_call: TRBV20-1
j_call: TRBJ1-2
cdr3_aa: CSAMDRPKGNGYTF

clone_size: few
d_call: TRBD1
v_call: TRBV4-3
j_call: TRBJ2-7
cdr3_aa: CASSQGDSSGFYEQYF

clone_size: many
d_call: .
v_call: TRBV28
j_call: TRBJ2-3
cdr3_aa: CASGGTESGDTQYF

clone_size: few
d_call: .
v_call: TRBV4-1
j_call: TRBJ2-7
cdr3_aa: CASSQDSLGIWGYEQYF

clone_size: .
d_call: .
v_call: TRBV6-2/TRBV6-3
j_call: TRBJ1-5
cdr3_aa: CASSLGGTLQPQHF

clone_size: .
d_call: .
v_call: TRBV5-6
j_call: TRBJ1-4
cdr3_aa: CASTSGPLANEKLFF

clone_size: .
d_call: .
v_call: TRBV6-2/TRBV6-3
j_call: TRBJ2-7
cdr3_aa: CASRRDLLTEQYF

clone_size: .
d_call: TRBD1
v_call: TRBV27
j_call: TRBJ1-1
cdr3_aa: CASRNIGGRGLYAEAFF

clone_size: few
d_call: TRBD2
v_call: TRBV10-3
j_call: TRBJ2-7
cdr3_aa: CAISESTSGGSYEQYF

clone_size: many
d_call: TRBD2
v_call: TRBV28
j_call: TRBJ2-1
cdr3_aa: CASSPLAGGYNEQFF

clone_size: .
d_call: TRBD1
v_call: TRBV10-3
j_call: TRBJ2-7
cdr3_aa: CAISAGTGGFEQYF

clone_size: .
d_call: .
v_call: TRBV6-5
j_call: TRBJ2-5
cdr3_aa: CASRGTQETQYF

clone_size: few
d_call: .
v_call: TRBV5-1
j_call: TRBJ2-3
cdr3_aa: CASSLEAPTDTQYF

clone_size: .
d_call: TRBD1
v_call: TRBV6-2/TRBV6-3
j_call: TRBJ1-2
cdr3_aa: CASSRPGQGGFGGYTF